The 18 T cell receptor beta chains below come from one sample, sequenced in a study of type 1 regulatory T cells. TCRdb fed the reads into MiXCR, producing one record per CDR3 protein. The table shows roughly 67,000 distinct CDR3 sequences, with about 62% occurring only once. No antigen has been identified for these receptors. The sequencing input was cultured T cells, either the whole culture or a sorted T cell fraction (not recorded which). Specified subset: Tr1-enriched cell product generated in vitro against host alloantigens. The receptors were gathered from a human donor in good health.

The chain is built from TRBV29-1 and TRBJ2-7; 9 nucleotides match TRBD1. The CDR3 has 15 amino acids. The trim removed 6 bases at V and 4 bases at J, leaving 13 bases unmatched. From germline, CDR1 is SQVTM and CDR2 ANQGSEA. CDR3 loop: CSVGPTDRGRYEQYF. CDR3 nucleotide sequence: TGCAGCGTCGGACCCACGGACAGGGGACGGTACGAGCAGTACTTC.

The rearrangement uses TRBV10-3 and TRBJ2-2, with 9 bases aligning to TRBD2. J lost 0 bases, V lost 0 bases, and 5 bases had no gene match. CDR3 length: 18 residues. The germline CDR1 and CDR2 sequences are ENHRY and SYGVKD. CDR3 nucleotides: TGTGCCATCAGTGAGTCATCTAGCGGGGATCCGAACACCGGGGAGCTGTTTTTT. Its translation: CAISESSSGDPNTGELFF.

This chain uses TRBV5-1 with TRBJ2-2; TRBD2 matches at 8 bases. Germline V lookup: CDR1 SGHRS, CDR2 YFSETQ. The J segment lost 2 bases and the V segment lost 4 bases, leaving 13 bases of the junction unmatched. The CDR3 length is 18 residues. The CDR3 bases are TGCGCCAGCAGCACTGGCTTAAGCGGGAGCGCTAACACCGGGGAGCTGTTTTTT. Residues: CASSTGLSGSANTGELFF.

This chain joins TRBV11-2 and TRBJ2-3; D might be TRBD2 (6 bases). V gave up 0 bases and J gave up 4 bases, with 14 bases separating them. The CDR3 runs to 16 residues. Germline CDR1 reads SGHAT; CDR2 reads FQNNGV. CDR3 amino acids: CASSLEWGRNPDTQYF. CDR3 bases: TGTGCCAGCAGCTTAGAATGGGGGAGGAATCCAGATACGCAGTATTTT.

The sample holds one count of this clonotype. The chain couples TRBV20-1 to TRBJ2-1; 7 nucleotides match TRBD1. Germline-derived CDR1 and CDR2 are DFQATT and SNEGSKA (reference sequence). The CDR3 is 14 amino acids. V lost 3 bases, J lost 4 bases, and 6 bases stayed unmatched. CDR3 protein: CSASRGGAYNEQFF. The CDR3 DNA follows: TGCAGTGCTAGTCGAGGGGGCGCGTACAATGAGCAGTTCTTC.

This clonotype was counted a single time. CDR3 region: CASSLDRGLGDEQFF. CDR3 nucleotide sequence: TGTGCCAGCAGCCTCGACAGGGGTCTTGGTGATGAGCAGTTCTTC. This sequence joins TRBV7-8 and TRBJ2-1; 8 nucleotides agree with TRBD1. In germline, CDR1 is SGHVS, CDR2 FQNEAQ. Trimming took 5 bases from V and 8 from J; bases not matched to a gene: 11. This CDR3 is 15 amino acids long.

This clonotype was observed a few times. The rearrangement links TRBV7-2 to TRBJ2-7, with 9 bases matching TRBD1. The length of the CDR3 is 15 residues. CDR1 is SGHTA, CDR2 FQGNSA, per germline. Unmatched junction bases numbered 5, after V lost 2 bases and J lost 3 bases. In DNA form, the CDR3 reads TGTGCCAGCAGCTTAACCGGGACAGGGCTCTACGAGCAGTACTTC. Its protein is CASSLTGTGLYEQYF.

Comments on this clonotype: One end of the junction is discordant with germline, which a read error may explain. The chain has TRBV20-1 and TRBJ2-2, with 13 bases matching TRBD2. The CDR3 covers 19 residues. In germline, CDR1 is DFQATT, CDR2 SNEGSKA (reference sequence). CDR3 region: CSARGGLAGESKNTGGLFF. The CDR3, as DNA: TGCAGTGCTAGAGGCGGACTAGCGGGAGAGTCAAAGAACACCGGGGGGCTGTTTTTT.

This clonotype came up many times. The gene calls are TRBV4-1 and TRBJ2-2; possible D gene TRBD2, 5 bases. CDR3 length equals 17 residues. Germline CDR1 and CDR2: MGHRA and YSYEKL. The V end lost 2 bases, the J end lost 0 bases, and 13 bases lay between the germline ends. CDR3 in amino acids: CASSQIRELANTGELFF. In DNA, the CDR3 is TGCGCCAGCAGCCAAATAAGGGAGCTCGCGAACACCGGGGAGCTGTTTTTT.

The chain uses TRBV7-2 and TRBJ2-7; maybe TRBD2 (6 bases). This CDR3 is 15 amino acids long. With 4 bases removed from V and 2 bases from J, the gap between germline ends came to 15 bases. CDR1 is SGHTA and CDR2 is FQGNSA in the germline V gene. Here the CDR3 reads CASSSRTRDPYEQYF. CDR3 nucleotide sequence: TGTGCCAGCAGCTCCCGGACGCGGGACCCCTACGAGCAGTACTTC.

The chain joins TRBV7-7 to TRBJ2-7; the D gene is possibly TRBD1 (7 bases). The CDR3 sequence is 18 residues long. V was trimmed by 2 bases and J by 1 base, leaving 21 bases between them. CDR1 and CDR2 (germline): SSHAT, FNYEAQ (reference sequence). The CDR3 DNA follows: TGTGCCAGCAGCTTACGGCTTGGCGGGACAGTCGATTCCTACGAGCAGTACTTC. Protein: CASSLRLGGTVDSYEQYF.

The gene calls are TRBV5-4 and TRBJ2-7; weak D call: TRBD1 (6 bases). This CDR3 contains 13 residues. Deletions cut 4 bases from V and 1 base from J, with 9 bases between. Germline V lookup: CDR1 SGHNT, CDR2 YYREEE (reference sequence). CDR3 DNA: TGTGCCAGCAGCCCAGGGGATTCCTACGAGCAGTACTTC. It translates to CASSPGDSYEQYF.

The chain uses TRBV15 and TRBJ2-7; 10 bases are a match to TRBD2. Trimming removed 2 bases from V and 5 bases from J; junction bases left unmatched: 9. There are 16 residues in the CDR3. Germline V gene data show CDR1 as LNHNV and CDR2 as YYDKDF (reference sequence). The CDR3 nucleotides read TGTGCCACCAGCAGAACATCTAGCGGGAGTTCCAACGAGCAGTACTTC. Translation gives CATSRTSSGSSNEQYF.

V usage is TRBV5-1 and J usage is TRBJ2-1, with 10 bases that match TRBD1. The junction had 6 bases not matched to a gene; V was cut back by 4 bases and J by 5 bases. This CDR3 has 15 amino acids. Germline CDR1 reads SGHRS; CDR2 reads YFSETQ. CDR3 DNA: TGCGCCAGCAGCGACGGGACAGGGGCCCACAATGAGCAGTTCTTC. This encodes CASSDGTGAHNEQFF.

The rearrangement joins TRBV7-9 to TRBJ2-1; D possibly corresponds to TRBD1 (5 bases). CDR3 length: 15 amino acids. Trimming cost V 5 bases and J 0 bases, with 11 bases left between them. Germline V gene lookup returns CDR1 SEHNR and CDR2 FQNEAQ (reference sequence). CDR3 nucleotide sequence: TGTGCCAGCAGCAGGCGACAGACCTCCTACAATGAGCAGTTCTTC. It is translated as CASSRRQTSYNEQFF.

The CDR3 loop reads CSYWEGAAGELFF. The CDR3 bases are TGCAGCTATTGGGAGGGGGCGGCCGGGGAGCTGTTTTTT. V is TRBV29-1 and J is TRBJ2-2; possibly TRBD1 or TRBD2 for D (7 bases each). The V end lost 8 bases, the J end lost 6 bases, and 16 bases lay between the germline ends. The CDR3 sequence is 13 residues long. In germline, CDR1 is SQVTM, CDR2 ANQGSEA.

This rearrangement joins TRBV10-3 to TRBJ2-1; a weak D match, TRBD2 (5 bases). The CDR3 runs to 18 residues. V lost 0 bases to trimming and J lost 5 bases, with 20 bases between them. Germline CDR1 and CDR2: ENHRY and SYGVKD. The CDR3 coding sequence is TGTGCCATCAGTGAGTCGACTCTGGCGGTCCTGGGAGACAATGAGCAGTTCTTC. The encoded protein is CAISESTLAVLGDNEQFF.

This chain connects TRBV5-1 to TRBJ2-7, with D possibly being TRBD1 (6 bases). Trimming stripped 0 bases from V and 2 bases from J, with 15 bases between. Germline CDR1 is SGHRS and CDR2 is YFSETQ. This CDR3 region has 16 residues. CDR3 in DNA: TGCGCCAGCAGCTTGGTACCGGGCCAGGGGACCTACGAGCAGTACTTC. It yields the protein CASSLVPGQGTYEQYF. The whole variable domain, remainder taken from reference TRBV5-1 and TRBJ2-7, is KAGVTQTPRYLIKTRGQQVTLSCSPISGHRSVSWYQQTPGQGLQFLFEYFSETQRNKGNFPGRFSGRQFSNSRSEMNVSTLELGDSALYLCASSLVPGQGTYEQYFGPGTRLTVT.